A single sample is the source of the 30 T cell receptor beta chains below, sequenced in a study of T-cell reconstitution after alpha-beta-depleted transplantation in children. The authors prepared the TCRbeta library with unique molecular identifiers. TCRdb itself ran the PCR reads through MiXCR, one entry per CDR3 protein. The data hold around 200,000 distinct CDR3 sequences, with about 6.8% observed a single time. This specimen was PBMCs from the stem cell graft donor, taken from the stem cell graft. The receptors shown here come from a human donor who donated a stem cell graft to a child with Wiskott-Aldrich syndrome.

The rearrangement joins TRBV7-4 to TRBJ2-1; 9 bases line up with TRBD2. In germline, CDR1 is SGHVT, CDR2 SQSDAQ. The CDR3 loop spans 15 amino acids. V shed 2 bases, J shed 7 bases, and the junction held 6 bases outside the gene matches. The CDR3 spells CASSLLVAGVNEQFF. The DNA for the CDR3 is TGTGCCAGCAGCTTATTGGTAGCGGGGGTGAATGAGCAGTTCTTC.

This clonotype was counted many times. The chain carries TRBV5-1 and TRBJ2-3, with D hard to call. V was clipped by 4 bases and J by 4 bases, with 16 bases between them. The CDR3 runs 15 residues. Germline values: CDR1 SGHRS, CDR2 YFSETQ. CDR3 sequence reads: CASSRQRPGADTQYF. Here the CDR3 DNA reads TGCGCCAGCAGCCGTCAAAGACCCGGCGCAGATACGCAGTATTTT.

The sample holds many counts of this clonotype. For the CDR3, the DNA is TGCGCCAGCACCACCGGGACAGTGAACACCGGGGAGCTGTTTTTT. It translates to CASTTGTVNTGELFF. The V and J genes are TRBV5-1 and TRBJ2-2, with 7 bases fitting TRBD1. CDR1 is SGHRS, CDR2 YFSETQ, per germline. The CDR3 contains 15 residues. After removal of 6 bases from V and 1 base from J, the junction contained 6 bases not matched to a gene.

In this sample, this clonotype turned up many times. The chain is built from TRBV20-1 and TRBJ2-1; D possibly corresponds to TRBD2 (6 bases). This CDR3 has 10 amino acids. V gave up 7 bases and J gave up 9 bases, with 10 bases separating them. Germline lookup yields CDR1 DFQATT and CDR2 SNEGSKA (reference sequence). CDR3 DNA: TGCAGTGGACTAGGTACTGAGCAGTTCTTC. Its translation is CSGLGTEQFF.

For this clonotype: It may be a read error: a sequence one base away is much more abundant. The J gene is TRBJ2-5, the V gene TRBV4-1; no firm D call. V was trimmed by 0 bases and J by 1 base, leaving 9 bases between them. Germline V gene data show CDR1 as MGHRA and CDR2 as YSYEKL. This CDR3 has 15 residues. The CDR3 DNA reads TGCGCCAGCAGCCAAGATCAGAGTATCCAAGAGACCCAGTACTTC. This encodes CASSQDQSIQETQYF.

Ten or more counts support this clonotype. This chain uses TRBV29-1 with TRBJ2-5; D ambiguous. The CDR3 sequence is 11 residues long. CDR1 is SQVTM and CDR2 is ANQGSEA in the germline V gene. The V gene lost 4 bases and the J gene lost 3 bases, with 6 bases spanning the gap. This CDR3 reads CSVAKKETQYF. The CDR3, as DNA: TGCAGCGTTGCAAAAAAAGAGACCCAGTACTTC.

This clonotype was found a few times. The V gene is TRBV7-2, the J gene TRBJ2-1; perhaps TRBD1 as D (6 bases). CDR1 and CDR2 from the germline V gene are SGHTA and FQGNSA. This CDR3 has 13 residues. The V and J ends lost 3 bases and 7 bases respectively, with 10 bases between them. CDR3 bases: TGTGCCAGCAGCTTTAGGGGGTCGAATGAGCAGTTCTTC. It specifies CASSFRGSNEQFF.

This clonotype was picked up many times. V usage is TRBV5-1 and J usage is TRBJ1-1; no clear D. V lost 4 bases, J lost 11 bases, and 30 bases lay in between. The CDR3 is made up of 17 amino acids. Germline lookup yields CDR1 SGHRS and CDR2 YFSETQ. CDR3 sequence reads: CASSENTQRMPGIEAFF. Here the CDR3 DNA reads TGCGCCAGCAGCGAAAACACGCAAAGGATGCCTGGTATAGAGGCTTTCTTT.

This clonotype was counted ten times or more. V and J are TRBV29-1 and TRBJ1-4; D ambiguous. CDR1 is SQVTM and CDR2 is ANQGSEA in the germline V gene. Between the trimmed V and J ends, which lost 5 bases and 7 bases, there was a span of 17 bases. This CDR3 is built from 14 residues. This CDR3 is CSVQPGVGREKLFF. The DNA for the CDR3 is TGCAGCGTTCAACCAGGAGTAGGGCGTGAAAAACTGTTTTTT.

The sample holds many counts of this clonotype. The V gene is TRBV20-1, the J gene TRBJ2-3; D not certain. The germline V gene encodes CDR1 DFQATT and CDR2 SNEGSKA (reference sequence). Trimming removed 0 bases from V and 8 bases from J, with 9 bases in between. This CDR3 has 12 residues. The CDR3 is CSARDLLSTQYF. DNA of the CDR3: TGCAGTGCTAGAGATTTACTCAGTACGCAGTATTTT.

This clonotype was counted many times. V and J are TRBV4-3 and TRBJ2-7; D unclear. Germline CDR1 reads LGHNA; CDR2 reads YSLEER. The CDR3 is 13 residues long. V lost 0 bases and J 3 bases, leaving 6 bases between the germline ends. CDR3 bases: TGCGCCAGCAGCCAAGACGGGTACTACGAGCAGTACTTC. Amino acid sequence: CASSQDGYYEQYF.

J is TRBJ2-7 and V is TRBV14; no clear D. This CDR3 has 14 amino acids. Germline V gene data show CDR1 as SGHDN and CDR2 as FVKESK. Trimming cost V 1 base and J 4 bases, with 11 bases left between them. The CDR3 is CASSQVGLNYEQYF. CDR3 in DNA: TGTGCCAGCAGCCAAGTTGGGCTAAATTACGAGCAGTACTTC.

This clonotype came up many times. The chain has TRBV24-1 and TRBJ2-1, with TRBD2 matching 8 bases. This CDR3 has 15 amino acids. Germline V gene sequence: CDR1 KGHDR, CDR2 SFDVKD. V dropped 3 bases and J dropped 3; count of bases not matched to a gene: 3. The DNA of the CDR3 is TGTGCCACCAGTGATGCCGGGACTAGCTACAATGAGCAGTTCTTC. Translation: CATSDAGTSYNEQFF.

This clonotype has at least ten counts. This chain uses TRBV25-1 with TRBJ2-7, with TRBD2 matching over 13 bases. Germline assignment: CDR1 MGHDK and CDR2 SYGVNS. The CDR3 is 14 amino acids. Trimming took 6 bases from V and 3 from J; bases not matched to a gene: 2. The CDR3: CASSRTSGSYEQYF. CDR3 nucleotides: TGTGCCAGCAGCAGGACTAGCGGGAGCTACGAGCAGTACTTC.

This clonotype was detected ten times or more. The V call is TRBV12-3 or TRBV12-4, the J call TRBJ2-1; D not resolved. V was trimmed by 6 bases and J by 8 bases, leaving 8 bases between them. This CDR3 region has 11 residues. For the CDR3, the DNA is TGTGCCAGCAGATTCAGCCATGAGCAGTTCTTC. Residues: CASRFSHEQFF.

The table lists this clonotype with many counts. The rearrangement uses TRBV6-1 and TRBJ2-7; 8 nucleotides agree with TRBD1. The CDR3 runs to 14 residues. The V segment lost 4 bases and the J segment 2 bases; nucleotides outside the gene matches: 4. CDR1 MNHNS and CDR2 SASEGT come from the germline V gene. The CDR3 protein is CASSVGTGPYEQYF. The DNA for the CDR3 is TGTGCCAGCAGTGTCGGGACAGGTCCCTACGAGCAGTACTTC.

This clonotype has at least ten counts. The rearrangement links TRBV29-1 to TRBJ2-1; D perhaps matches TRBD2 (6 bases). Trimming stripped 2 bases from V and 3 bases from J, with 14 bases between. Germline assignment: CDR1 SQVTM and CDR2 ANQGSEA. The CDR3 has 15 residues. This CDR3 is CSVEREQGLYNEQFF. The CDR3 DNA reads TGCAGCGTTGAACGGGAGCAGGGACTCTACAATGAGCAGTTCTTC.

This clonotype was found a few times. The chain joins TRBV19 to TRBJ2-7; 8 positions agree with TRBD2. J lost 7 bases, V lost 2 bases, and 7 bases had no gene match. The CDR3 has 14 residues. Germline loops: CDR1 LNHDA, CDR2 SQIVND (reference sequence). The CDR3, as DNA: TGTGCCAGTAGTATATACGGGAGGGCCTTAGAGCAGTACTTC. The encoded protein is CASSIYGRALEQYF. Full variable domain (rest looked up from reference TRBV19 and TRBJ2-7): DGGITQSPKYLFRKEGQNVTLSCEQNLNHDAMYWYRQDPGQGLRLIYYSQIVNDFQKGDIAEGYSVSREKKESFPLTVTSAQKNPTAFYLCASSIYGRALEQYFGPGTRLTVT.

Worth noting for this clonotype: A much larger clone sits a single nucleotide away, making a read error possible. The gene calls are TRBV5-1 and TRBJ1-6, with a tentative D call TRBD1 (5 bases). This CDR3 region has 13 residues. The germline CDR1 and CDR2 sequences are SGHRS and YFSETQ. V lost 5 bases to trimming and J lost 8 bases, with 11 bases between them. The CDR3 region is CASSPQGDSPLHF. CDR3 nucleotide sequence: TGCGCCAGCAGTCCCCAGGGAGATTCACCCCTCCACTTT.

This clonotype was found many times. The V and J genes are TRBV10-3 and TRBJ1-1; D is ambiguous. There are 14 residues in the CDR3. V shed 5 bases and J shed 1 base, with 11 bases lying between them. CDR1 and CDR2 (germline): ENHRY, SYGVKD. CDR3 region: CAISSVRANTEAFF. The DNA for the CDR3 is TGTGCCATCAGTTCGGTAAGGGCGAACACTGAAGCTTTCTTT.

This clonotype was counted only a few times. The chain uses TRBV19 and TRBJ1-2, with D possibly matching TRBD1 (5 bases). V lost 4 bases to trimming and J lost 5 bases, with 14 bases between them. This CDR3 comprises 14 residues. From germline, CDR1 is LNHDA and CDR2 SQIVND (reference sequence). In DNA form, the CDR3 reads TGTGCCAGTAGTACGACAGTTGAGGGGTATGGCTACACCTTC. Translation gives CASSTTVEGYGYTF.

This clonotype has only a few counts. The CDR3 nucleotides are TGCAGCTCCCAATGGGGGCCGGAAGCTTTCTTT. Amino acids: CSSQWGPEAFF. The J gene is TRBJ1-1, the V gene TRBV29-1; TRBD1 might be the D (6 bases). CDR1 is SQVTM and CDR2 is ANQGSEA in the germline V gene. The V end was cut by 8 bases, the J end by 8 bases, with 15 bases between. The CDR3 has 11 amino acids.

In its sample, this clonotype was seen a few times. The V and J genes are TRBV6-2 or TRBV6-3 and TRBJ1-1, with D possibly matching TRBD1 (6 bases). V was pared by 1 base and J by 3 bases, with 21 bases between. The CDR3 has 18 residues. In germline, CDR1 is MNHEY, CDR2 SVGEGT. CDR3 protein: CASSYYRDTTSGYTEAFF. The CDR3 DNA follows: TGTGCCAGCAGTTACTATCGGGACACTACCTCGGGATACACTGAAGCTTTCTTT.

This clonotype was recorded many times. V is TRBV9 and J is TRBJ1-6; D not certain. The CDR3 consists of 10 residues. The ends were cut back, 4 bases at V and 13 bases at J, with 6 bases in the middle. Germline lookup yields CDR1 SGDLS and CDR2 YYNGEE. CDR3: CASSTPPLHF. DNA for the CDR3: TGTGCCAGCAGCACCCCTCCCCTCCACTTT.

This clonotype was seen ten or more times. The CDR3 reads CASSSQGGTEAFF. As DNA, the CDR3 is TGTGCCAGCAGCTCACAGGGTGGCACTGAAGCTTTCTTT. This chain links TRBV7-9 with TRBJ1-1, with D possibly being TRBD1 (6 bases). The CDR3 length is 13 residues. Germline-derived CDR1 and CDR2 are SEHNR and FQNEAQ (reference sequence). Trimming took off 4 bases at V and 4 bases at J, with 10 bases between the two ends. Drawing the rest from reference TRBV7-9 and TRBJ1-1, the complete variable domain is DTGVSQNPRHKITKRGQNVTFRCDPISEHNRLYWYRQTLGQGPEFLTYFQNEAQLEKSRLLSDRFSAERPKGSFSTLEIQRTEQGDSAMYLCASSSQGGTEAFFGQGTRLTVV.

The sample holds many counts of this clonotype. The chain uses TRBV7-9 and TRBJ1-1; D remains ambiguous. The germline V and J ends were trimmed by 1 base and 2 bases, with 8 bases remaining between them. The germline gives CDR1 SEHNR, CDR2 FQNEAQ (reference sequence). The CDR3 loop spans 14 amino acids. This CDR3 reads CASSLVVSNTEAFF. The CDR3 DNA follows: TGTGCCAGCAGCTTAGTTGTCAGCAACACTGAAGCTTTCTTT. The variable domain in full, completed from reference TRBV7-9 and TRBJ1-1, reads DTGVSQNPRHKITKRGQNVTFRCDPISEHNRLYWYRQTLGQGPEFLTYFQNEAQLEKSRLLSDRFSAERPKGSFSTLEIQRTEQGDSAMYLCASSLVVSNTEAFFGQGTRLTVV.

This clonotype has a count of ten or more. The J gene is TRBJ2-3, the V gene TRBV5-1; tentatively, D is TRBD2 (6 bases). Germline CDR1 reads SGHRS; CDR2 reads YFSETQ. The V gene lost 4 bases and the J gene lost 4 bases, with 10 bases spanning the gap. The CDR3 totals 13 residues. CDR3 nucleotides: TGCGCCAGCAGCCGAGAGCGGGCAGATACGCAGTATTTT. Protein product: CASSRERADTQYF.

The table lists this clonotype with many counts. The chain recombines TRBV12-3 or TRBV12-4 with TRBJ2-1; 9 nucleotides agree with TRBD2. Germline trimming cut 3 bases from V and 8 bases from J; bases unmatched to any gene: 5. CDR3 size: 14 residues. CDR3 protein: CASSFLAGWDEQFF. For the CDR3, the DNA is TGTGCCAGCAGTTTTCTAGCGGGATGGGATGAGCAGTTCTTC.

This clonotype was found many times. This rearrangement joins TRBV5-1 to TRBJ2-1; 13 bases agree with TRBD2. CDR1 is SGHRS, CDR2 YFSETQ, per germline. The CDR3 consists of 15 residues. V shed 4 bases and J 7 bases; nucleotides not matched to a gene: 5. The CDR3 DNA is TGCGCCAGCAGCCCGGGACTAGCGGGACCAAATGAGCAGTTCTTC. It yields the protein CASSPGLAGPNEQFF.

The sample holds many counts of this clonotype. This chain joins TRBV29-1 and TRBJ2-1; 7 bases fit TRBD2. This CDR3 has 16 amino acids. V dropped 4 bases and J dropped 0; count of bases not matched to a gene: 9. CDR1 is SQVTM, CDR2 ANQGSEA, per germline. The CDR3: CSVVEVGGSSYNEQFF. CDR3 bases: TGCAGCGTTGTGGAGGTAGGCGGGAGCTCCTACAATGAGCAGTTCTTC.